This T cell receptor (beta chain) was sequenced in a study of shared clonotypes between healthy human individuals. Whole-study context: Per-donor plates numbered three CD4 naive, three CD4 memory, two CD8 naive and one CD8 memory.

As originally analysed: Junction-only immunoSEQ sequences carried no quality scores, so filtering differed. TCRdb's copy holds only in-frame clones and misses some; the assay was immunoSEQ multiplex PCR. That table gives V, J and clone size, and the DNA gave D and trimming. This sample has more than 550,000 clones, with approximately 77% found just once. V was clipped by 4 bases and J by 4 bases; unmatched bases: 10. The germline gives CDR1 SGHDT, CDR2 YYEEEE. The CDR3 sequence is 16 residues long. Sequenced sample: memory CD4+ T cells sorted from blood. Subset in this sample: CD45RA-negative fraction. The chain combines TRBV5-6 with TRBJ1-3; 8 nucleotides match TRBD1. This clonotype originated in a woman younger than 45 in good health. Here the CDR3 DNA reads TGTGCCAGCAGCAAGATCCAGGGGGCGTTGGGAAACACCATATATTTT. It yields the protein CASSKIQGALGNTIYF.